This T cell receptor beta chain was identified during a study of PD-L1 blockade in urothelial cancer. In the study overall: The patients had undergone anywhere from 0 to 3 prior chemotherapy regimens. Broader study findings: Sub-median blood TCR clonality before treatment predicted longer survival.

This table comes from immunoSEQ multiplex PCR, and its TCRdb copy is limited to in-frame clones, with some not included. The top ten clones hold under 15% of a sample with some 71,000 clones, about 90% of them seen once. Germline values: CDR1 LNHDA, CDR2 SQIVND (reference sequence). Trimming took 5 bases from V and 4 from J, leaving 11 bases between them. The CDR3 extends over 13 amino acids. Stated time point: pretreatment peripheral blood. As to this clone: Its specificity is unknown.

Sequences were derived from PBMCs, sampled around atezolizumab (anti-PD-L1) treatment. The rearrangement joins TRBV19 to TRBJ1-1; D remains unclear. The TCR originated in a man in his 60s with urothelial cancer. CDR3 DNA sequence: TGTGCCAGTAGTCCCGTAGGGAGCACTGAAGCTTTCTTT. Its translation is CASSPVGSTEAFF.